This T cell receptor beta chain was captured by sequencing in a study of T cell repertoires in cytomegalovirus infection. TCRdb passed the reads through MiXCR, listing each CDR3 protein once. The repertoire holds roughly 180,000 distinct CDR3 sequences, with about 20% as singletons. V shed 0 bases and J 3 bases; nucleotides not matched to a gene: 4. Germline V gene data show CDR1 as LGHNA and CDR2 as YSLEER. The CDR3 extends over 17 amino acids. Comment on this clonotype: The antigen is unknown.

This receptor was obtained from a human donor in good health (CMV status not recorded). Some clones in this sample may be carry-over from other donors' samples. This chain connects TRBV4-3 to TRBJ2-5; 13 bases match TRBD2. Sequenced material: CD8+ T cells from cultured PBMCs, taken from culture after CMV antigen stimulation. CDR3 nucleotides: TGCGCCAGCAGCCAAGAAGGGACTAGCGGGGCGGAAGAGACCCAGTACTTC. It specifies CASSQEGTSGAEETQYF.